This TCR beta chain is drawn from a study of OX40 agonist ivuxolimab in advanced cancers. Background on the whole study: Ivuxolimab, which targeted the costimulatory receptor OX40 (CD134), was an agonistic, fully human IgG2 monoclonal antibody. Three dose-escalation patients achieved partial responses, one with hepatocellular carcinoma and two with cutaneous melanoma. Intravenous ivuxolimab was administered to patients every 2 weeks at six dose levels: 0.01, 0.1, 0.3, 1.5, 3 and 10 mg/kg. The purpose of peripheral TCRbeta sequencing was to test whether ivuxolimab changed TCR sequence diversity and led to clonal T-cell expansion. The paper reports the monotherapy dose-escalation portion (N ≈ 50 patients) of the phase I ivuxolimab trial. Patients were allowed to have had prior anti-PD-1, anti-PD-L1 or anti-CTLA-4 therapy, and roughly 40% of the dose-escalation patients had been treated with checkpoint inhibitors. In the dose-escalation cohort, nearly 85% of patients were male, and the mean age was 60 years with a range of about 20 to 90. Of the roughly 50 dose-escalation patients, hepatocellular carcinoma was present in approximately 20, melanoma in roughly 15, renal cell carcinoma in 9 and head and neck cancer in 9.

To sequence the TCRbeta CDR3 region, genomic DNA was isolated from the sorted cells. The immunoSEQ Assay was used for sequencing of TCRbeta CDR3 regions. TCRdb holds this immuneACCESS table with in-frame rearrangements only. Some clones are missing; in checked studies, unresolved V genes explain under half, and the rest has no known cause. The sample data list over 80,000 clones, and over 75% of these were observed just once. The ten largest clones capture around 4.5% of the sample. The research as a whole found: On average, CD8+ T cells showed more expanded clones than CD4+ T cells after ivuxolimab. The antigen specificity of the peripheral T cells that underwent clonal expansion was not determined. Low levels of normalized T-cell clonal expansion were also shown by some nonresponding patients. In the 0.1-3.0 mg/kg groups, partial responders had among the lowest normalized peripheral clonal expansion, particularly in CD8+ T cells. At doses from 0.1 to 3.0 mg/kg, clonal expansion was seen in both CD4+ and CD8+ blood T cells between baseline and week 6.

A word on this clone: The antigen it recognizes is unknown. It has no much larger one-base neighbor in the sample; base qualities were not kept.

The trial excluded patients who had a history of autoimmune disease or who were on systemic immunosuppression. Peripheral blood for TCR sequencing was collected from all dose cohorts at baseline, on cycle 4 day 1, and on cycle 7 day 1. The samples were taken from a phase I, first-in-human, multicenter, open-label dose-escalation trial of ivuxolimab. The trial enrolled adults with locally advanced or metastatic head and neck squamous cell, hepatocellular, melanoma or renal cell carcinoma. CD4+ and CD8+ T cells were sorted separately from peripheral blood before TCR sequencing. V sheds 6 bases and J sheds 0 bases, leaving 8 bases between their ends. For CDR1 and CDR2, the germline V gene lists SNHLY and FYNNEI. CDR3 length: 14 amino acids, cysteine to phenylalanine. Just the 42-base CDR3 DNA is kept, in frame starting at base 1.

This clonotype was obtained from an adult with an advanced solid tumor such as melanoma, head and neck, liver or kidney cancer. The input for sequencing was CD4+ or CD8+ T cells sorted from blood, taken in a trial of the OX40 agonist ivuxolimab. Recombination connected TRBV2 to TRBJ1-4; the D gene cannot be named for sure. The DNA is TGTGCCAGCAGCTGGACGGCAACTAATGAAAAACTGTTTTTT. Its protein product is CASSWTATNEKLFF. Here the CDR3 is joined to the reference TRBV2 and TRBJ1-4 genes, and the full variable domain is: EPEVTQTPSHQVTQMGQEVILRCVPISNHLYFYWYRQILGQKVEFLVSFYNNEISEKSEIFDDQFSVERPDGSNFTLKIRSTKLEDSAMYFCASSWTATNEKLFFGSGTQLSVL.